This is a list of T cell receptor beta chains from one sample in a study of T cells in Graves' hyperthyroidism and ophthalmopathy. TCRdb processed the multiplex PCR reads anew with MiXCR; each CDR3 protein has one entry. Here the sample spans 200,000 to 300,000 distinct CDR3 sequences, approximately 23% being singletons. The material sequenced was blood. The receptors were sampled from a woman aged 40 to 50 with Graves' ophthalmopathy. Each CDR3 is given with its conserved first and last residue. Each record gives: D gene, V gene, J gene, clone size, CDR3 protein, CDR3 DNA. D genes are given only for firm matches. Clone size is given for some rows only: seen once, a few or many times, or a class if the clone is expanded.

NA	TRBV11-2	TRBJ1-1	many	CASSWEQVEAFF	TGTGCCAGCAGCTGGGAACAGGTAGAAGCTTTCTTT
NA	TRBV15	TRBJ2-2	many	CATSREGLTGELFF	TGTGCCACCAGCAGAGAGGGTCTCACCGGGGAGCTGTTTTTT
NA	TRBV15	TRBJ1-1	many	CATSRELSTEAFF	TGTGCCACCAGCAGAGAGCTGAGCACTGAAGCTTTCTTT
TRBD1	TRBV5-1	TRBJ1-2	many	CASSLVTGGGYGYTF	TGCGCCAGCAGCTTGGTGACAGGGGGCGGCTATGGCTACACCTTC
NA	TRBV18	TRBJ2-7	many	CASSGRQVATSYEQYF	TGTGCCAGCTCAGGGCGCCAAGTGGCGACGAGCTACGAGCAGTACTTC
NA	TRBV28	TRBJ1-2	few	CASSVYRDNYGYTF	TGTGCCAGCAGTGTATATCGGGACAACTATGGCTACACCTTC
TRBD1	TRBV5-4	TRBJ2-2	many	CASHRGQGTGELFF	TGTGCCAGCCACCGGGGACAGGGCACCGGGGAGCTGTTTTTT
NA	TRBV6-5	TRBJ1-6	many	CASSYSKATRSPLHF	TGTGCCAGCAGTTACTCGAAGGCAACTAGGTCACCCCTCCACTTT
TRBD1	TRBV20-1	TRBJ1-1	many	CSAQTTGVNTEAFF	TGCAGTGCCCAAACGACAGGGGTAAACACTGAAGCTTTCTTT
NA	TRBV10-3	TRBJ2-5	many	CAISEPQEAQYF	TGTGCCATCAGTGAGCCTCAAGAGGCCCAGTACTTC
NA	TRBV4-2	TRBJ1-1	once	CASSQEPAGEGEAFF	TGTGCCAGCAGCCAAGAGCCGGCAGGGGAAGGTGAAGCTTTCTTT
NA	TRBV27	TRBJ2-5	few	CASSPMGGFQETQYF	TGTGCCAGCAGCCCCATGGGTGGCTTCCAAGAGACCCAGTACTTC
NA	TRBV6-1	TRBJ1-1	many	CASSEVGVVTEAFF	TGTGCCAGCAGTGAAGTGGGTGTCGTGACTGAAGCTTTCTTT
NA	TRBV3-1	TRBJ2-6	NA	CASAQGGANVLTF	TGTGCCAGCGCCCAGGGGGGGGCCAACGTCCTGACTTTC
NA	TRBV20-1	TRBJ1-2	many	CSARDPGHSDGYTF	TGCAGTGCTAGAGATCCGGGACACAGCGATGGCTACACCTTC
NA	TRBV20-1	TRBJ2-2	NA	CSAWTVNTGELFF	TGCAGTGCTTGGACAGTCAACACCGGGGAGCTGTTTTTT
NA	TRBV5-1	TRBJ2-5	many	CASSPWSSQETQYF	TGCGCCAGCAGCCCATGGTCGTCCCAAGAGACCCAGTACTTC
NA	TRBV6-5	TRBJ2-5	many	CASRGTRSGETQYF	TGTGCCAGCAGGGGGACCAGATCTGGAGAGACCCAGTACTTC
NA	TRBV6-1	TRBJ2-7	many	CASTPGAPRGNEQYF	TGTGCCAGCACCCCCGGAGCGCCCCGGGGGAACGAGCAGTACTTC
TRBD1	TRBV29-1	TRBJ2-7	NA	CSVLAGTGAYEQYF	TGCAGCGTTTTAGCCGGGACAGGGGCCTACGAGCAGTACTTC
TRBD2	TRBV27	TRBJ2-7	NA	CASSLLGLAGNSYEQYF	TGTGCCAGCAGTTTACTGGGACTAGCGGGAAACTCCTACGAGCAGTACTTC
NA	TRBV5-1	TRBJ2-2	many	CASSLAPGTGELFF	TGCGCCAGCAGCTTGGCCCCAGGGACCGGGGAGCTGTTTTTT
NA	TRBV6-8	TRBJ2-7	NA	CASSYTISGSEQYF	TGTGCCAGCAGTTATACGATTTCGGGCTCCGAGCAGTACTTC
NA	TRBV6-2/TRBV6-3	TRBJ2-7	many	CASSLPGHYYEQYF	TGTGCCAGCAGCCTCCCGGGACACTACTACGAGCAGTACTTC
NA	TRBV6-5	TRBJ1-1	few	CASSYSWNTEAFF	TGTGCCAGCAGTTACTCGTGGAACACTGAAGCTTTCTTT
TRBD1	TRBV12-3/TRBV12-4	TRBJ2-2	many	CASSLGRGKTGELFF	TGTGCCAGCAGTTTGGGCAGGGGGAAAACCGGGGAGCTGTTTTTT
NA	TRBV11-2	TRBJ2-7	NA	CASSLKTDSNYEQYF	TGTGCCAGCAGCCTCAAGACGGACAGTAACTACGAGCAGTACTTC
NA	TRBV20-1	TRBJ1-2	many	CSARVGKNPTNYGYTF	TGCAGTGCTAGAGTTGGGAAGAACCCAACTAACTATGGCTACACCTTC
NA	TRBV24-1	TRBJ2-6	many	CATSDNRPDSGANVLTF	TGTGCCACCAGTGACAACCGACCGGACTCTGGGGCCAACGTCCTGACTTTC
NA	TRBV7-9	TRBJ2-2	many	CASSELGNTGELFF	TGTGCCAGCAGCGAACTGGGGAACACCGGGGAGCTGTTTTTT
NA	TRBV27	TRBJ1-2	once	CASRPQGGVGYTF	TGTGCCAGCAGACCGCAGGGAGGGGTCGGCTACACCTTC
TRBD2	TRBV15	TRBJ2-3	many	CATSGETLAASTDTQYF	TGTGCCACCAGCGGCGAGACTCTAGCGGCTAGCACAGATACGCAGTATTTT
NA	TRBV25-1	TRBJ2-2	many	CASSVTSAGELFF	TGTGCCAGCAGTGTGACTTCGGCCGGGGAGCTGTTTTTT
NA	TRBV12-3/TRBV12-4	TRBJ2-2	many	CASSLSVGTGELFF	TGTGCCAGCAGTTTGTCCGTAGGCACCGGGGAGCTGTTTTTT
NA	TRBV7-2	TRBJ1-1	many	CASSLKWGGTEAFF	TGTGCCAGCAGCTTAAAATGGGGTGGCACTGAAGCTTTCTTT
NA	TRBV7-2	TRBJ1-2	few	CASSPHASGDYGYTF	TGTGCCAGCAGCCCTCATGCAAGCGGGGACTATGGCTACACCTTC
TRBD1	TRBV5-1	TRBJ1-1	many	CASSPSTGVGAEAFF	TGCGCCAGCAGCCCCTCGACAGGGGTAGGCGCTGAAGCTTTCTTT
NA	TRBV2	TRBJ2-2	many	CASSEGQGFGELFF	TGTGCCAGCAGTGAAGGTCAGGGATTCGGGGAGCTGTTTTTT
NA	TRBV10-1	TRBJ2-4	many	CASSEGQGYIQYF	TGCGCCAGCAGTGAGGGCCAGGGATACATTCAGTACTTC
NA	TRBV6-1	TRBJ1-2	NA	CASRTIGTYGYTF	TGTGCCAGCAGGACGATAGGGACCTATGGCTACACCTTC
NA	TRBV5-1	TRBJ2-7	many	CASSLEGDEQYF	TGCGCCAGCAGCTTGGAGGGGGACGAGCAGTACTTC
TRBD2	TRBV3-1	TRBJ2-7	NA	CASSPGVAGDLSSYEQYF	TGTGCCAGCAGCCCGGGGGTAGCGGGAGACCTGAGCTCCTACGAGCAGTACTTC
NA	TRBV3-1	TRBJ1-6	few	CASSQGRSSPLHF	TGTGCCAGCAGCCAAGGAAGATCCTCACCCCTCCACTTT
TRBD2	TRBV2	TRBJ2-2	many	CASRRAGLAGSGELFF	TGTGCCAGCAGGCGTGCGGGACTAGCGGGATCCGGGGAGCTGTTTTTT
TRBD1	TRBV7-9	TRBJ2-7	many	CATNRGYEQYF	TGTGCCACCAACAGGGGCTACGAGCAGTACTTC